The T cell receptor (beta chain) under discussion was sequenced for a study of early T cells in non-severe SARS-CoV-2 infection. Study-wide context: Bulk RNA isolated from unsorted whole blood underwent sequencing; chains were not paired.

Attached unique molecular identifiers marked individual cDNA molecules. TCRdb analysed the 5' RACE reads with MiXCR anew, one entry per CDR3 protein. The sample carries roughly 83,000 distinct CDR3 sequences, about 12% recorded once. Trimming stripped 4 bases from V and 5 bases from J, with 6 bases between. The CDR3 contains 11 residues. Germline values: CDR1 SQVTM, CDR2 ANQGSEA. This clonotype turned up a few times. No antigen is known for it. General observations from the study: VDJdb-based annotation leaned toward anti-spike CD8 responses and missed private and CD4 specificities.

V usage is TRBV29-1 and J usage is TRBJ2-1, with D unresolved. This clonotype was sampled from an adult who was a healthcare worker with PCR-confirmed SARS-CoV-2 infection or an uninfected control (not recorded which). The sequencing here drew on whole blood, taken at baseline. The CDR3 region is CSVGRDNEQFF. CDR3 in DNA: TGCAGCGTTGGGAGAGACAATGAGCAGTTCTTC.